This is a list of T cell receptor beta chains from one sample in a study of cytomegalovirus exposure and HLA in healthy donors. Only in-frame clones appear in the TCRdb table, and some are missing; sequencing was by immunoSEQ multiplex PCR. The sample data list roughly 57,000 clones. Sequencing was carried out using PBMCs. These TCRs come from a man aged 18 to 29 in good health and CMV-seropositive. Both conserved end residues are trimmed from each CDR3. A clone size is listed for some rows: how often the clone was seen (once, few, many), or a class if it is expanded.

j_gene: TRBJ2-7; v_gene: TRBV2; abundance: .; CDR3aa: ASSELAGGNEQY
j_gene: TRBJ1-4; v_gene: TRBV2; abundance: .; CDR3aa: ASSEWAEGGKLF
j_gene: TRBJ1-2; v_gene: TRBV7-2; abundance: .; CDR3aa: ASSLAPGTGNRVYGYT
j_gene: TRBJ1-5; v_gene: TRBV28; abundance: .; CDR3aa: ASSLGRGTNQPQH
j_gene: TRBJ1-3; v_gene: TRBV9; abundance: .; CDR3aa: ASSFSAGSGNTIY
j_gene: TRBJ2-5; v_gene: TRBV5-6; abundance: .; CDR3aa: ASSYRQGLEETQY
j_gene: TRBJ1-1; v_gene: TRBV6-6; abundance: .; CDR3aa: ASSHGQGAEAF
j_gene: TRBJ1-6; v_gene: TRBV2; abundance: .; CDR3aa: ASSDRTGLNNSPLH
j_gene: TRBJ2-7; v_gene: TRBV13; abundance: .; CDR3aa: ASSVRNEQY
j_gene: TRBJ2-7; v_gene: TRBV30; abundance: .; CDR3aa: AWSVGLAGRGEQY
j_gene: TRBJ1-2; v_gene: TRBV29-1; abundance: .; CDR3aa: SVEAVQGAGYT
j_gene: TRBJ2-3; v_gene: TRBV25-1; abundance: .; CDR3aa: ASSEKRTGLADTQY
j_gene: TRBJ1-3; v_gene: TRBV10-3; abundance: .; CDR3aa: AISGGTGGGNTIY
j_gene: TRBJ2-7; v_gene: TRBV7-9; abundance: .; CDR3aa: ASSPLGEREKKQY
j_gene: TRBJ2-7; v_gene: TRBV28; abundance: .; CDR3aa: ASSLSTGKESYEQY
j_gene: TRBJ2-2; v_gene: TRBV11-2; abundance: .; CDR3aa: ASSLGQGPAGELF
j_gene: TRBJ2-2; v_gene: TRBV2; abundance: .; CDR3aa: ASSVSGELF
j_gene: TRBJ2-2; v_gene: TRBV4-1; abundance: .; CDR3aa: ASSRTTREEYTGELF
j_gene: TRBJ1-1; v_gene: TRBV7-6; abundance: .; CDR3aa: ASSLKTGYTEAF
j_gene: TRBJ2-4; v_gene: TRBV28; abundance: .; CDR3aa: ASSPGQGIAKNIQY
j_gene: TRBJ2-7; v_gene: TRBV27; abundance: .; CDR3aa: ASSLSALAGAYEQY
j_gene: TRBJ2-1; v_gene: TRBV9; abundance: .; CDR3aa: ASSANRDRVHNEQF
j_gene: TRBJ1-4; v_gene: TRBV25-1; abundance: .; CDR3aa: ASSDRGNYEKLF
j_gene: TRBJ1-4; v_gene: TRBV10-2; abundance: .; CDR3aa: ASTGHLNEKLF
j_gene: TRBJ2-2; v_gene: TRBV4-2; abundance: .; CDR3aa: ASSQEIRGNTGELF
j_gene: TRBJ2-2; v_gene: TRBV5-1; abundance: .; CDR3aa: ASSARTGHTGELF
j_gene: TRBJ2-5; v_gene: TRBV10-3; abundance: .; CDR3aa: AISDPAQAQETQY
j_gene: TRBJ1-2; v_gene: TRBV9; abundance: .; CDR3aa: ASSVVAGPSYGYT
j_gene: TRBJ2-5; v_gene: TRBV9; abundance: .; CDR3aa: ASSAGTSRAETQY
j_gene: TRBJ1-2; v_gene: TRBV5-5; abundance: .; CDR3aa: ASSLFWKEPYYGYT
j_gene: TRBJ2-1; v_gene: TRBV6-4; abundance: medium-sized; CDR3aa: ASSDSTSGSNEQF
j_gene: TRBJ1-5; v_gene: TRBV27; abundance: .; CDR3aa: ASSLAGLKEPQH
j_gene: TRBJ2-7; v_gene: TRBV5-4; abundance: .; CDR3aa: ASGSNGGAYYEQY
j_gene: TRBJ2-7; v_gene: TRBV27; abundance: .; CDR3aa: ASRQGYEQY
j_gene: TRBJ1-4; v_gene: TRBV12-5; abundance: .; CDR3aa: ASAPPGGGNEKLF
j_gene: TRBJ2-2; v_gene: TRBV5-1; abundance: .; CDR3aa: ASSPLAGNTGELF
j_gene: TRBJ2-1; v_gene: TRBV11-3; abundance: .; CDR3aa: ASSQGTGDRDEQF
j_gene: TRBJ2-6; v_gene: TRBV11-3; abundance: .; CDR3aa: ASSPPTSGANVLT
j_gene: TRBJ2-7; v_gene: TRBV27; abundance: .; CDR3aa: ASSPGLAGEYEQY
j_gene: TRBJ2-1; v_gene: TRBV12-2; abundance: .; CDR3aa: ASNRTSRTNEQF
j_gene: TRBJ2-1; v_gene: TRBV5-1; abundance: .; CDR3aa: ASSLSGTSGSNEQF
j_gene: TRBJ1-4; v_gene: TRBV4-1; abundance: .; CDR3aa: ASSQGLGTGNEKLF
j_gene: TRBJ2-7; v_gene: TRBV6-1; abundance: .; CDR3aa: ASSEWISGTYEQY
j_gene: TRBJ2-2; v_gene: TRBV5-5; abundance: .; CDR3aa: ASSLVQGGTGELF
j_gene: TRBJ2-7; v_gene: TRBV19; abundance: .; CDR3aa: ASRDRADYEQY
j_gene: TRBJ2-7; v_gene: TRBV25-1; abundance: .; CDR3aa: ASTIRGRQYEQY
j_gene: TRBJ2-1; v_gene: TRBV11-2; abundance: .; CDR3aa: ASSSRPGGTFYNEQF
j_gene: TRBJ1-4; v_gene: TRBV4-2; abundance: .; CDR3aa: ASSREETGVATNEKLF
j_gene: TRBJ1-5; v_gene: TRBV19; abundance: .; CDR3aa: ASKGSPGTANQPQH